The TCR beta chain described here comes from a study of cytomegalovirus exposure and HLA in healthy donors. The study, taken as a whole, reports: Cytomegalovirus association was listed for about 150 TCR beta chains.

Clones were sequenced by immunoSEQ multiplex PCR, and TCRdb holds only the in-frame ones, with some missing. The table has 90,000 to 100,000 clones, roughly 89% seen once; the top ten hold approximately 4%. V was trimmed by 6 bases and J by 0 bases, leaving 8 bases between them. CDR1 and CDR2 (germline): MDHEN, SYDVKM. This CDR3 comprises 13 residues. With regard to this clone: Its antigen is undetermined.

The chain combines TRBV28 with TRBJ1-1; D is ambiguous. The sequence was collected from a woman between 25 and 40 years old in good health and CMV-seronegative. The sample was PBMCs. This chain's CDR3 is CASRSQVNTEAFF. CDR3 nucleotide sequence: TGTGCCAGCAGGTCCCAGGTGAACACTGAAGCTTTCTTT.